The present T cell receptor beta chain was sequenced within a study of spatial heterogeneity in lung cancer. Notes on the study in general: TCRs found ubiquitously expanded in tumor appeared in blood more at resection than at follow-up.

Noted time point: blood at routine non-recurrence follow-up after resection. Germline assignment: CDR1 DFQATT and CDR2 SNEGSKA (reference sequence). V gave up 4 bases and J gave up 2 bases, with 13 bases separating them. The CDR3 sequence is 14 residues long. This clonotype came up many times. Its target is unknown. Unique molecular identifiers, one per molecule, were present on every TCR cDNA molecule. TCRdb recomputed calls from the 5' RACE reads with MiXCR, one row per CDR3 protein. The repertoire holds about 87,000 distinct CDR3 sequences, with just under 20% as singletons. The sequencing here drew on PBMCs, taken at follow-up. The rearrangement uses TRBV20-1 and TRBJ2-3; D might be TRBD2 (6 bases). This clonotype was sampled from a male donor with early-stage non-small cell lung cancer. CDR3 nucleotides: TGCAGTGCTACCTCGGGACTGCTCACAGATACGCAGTATTTT. Protein: CSATSGLLTDTQYF.